These 3 T cell receptor beta chains came from one sample sequenced in a study of blood T cell repertoires in COVID-19. TCRdb keeps only in-frame clones here, not all; method: immunoSEQ multiplex PCR. The table includes over 200,000 clones, about 91% detected once. Sample: PBMCs or T cells enriched from blood (not recorded which). The source is a human donor in a cohort exposed to, infected with or recovered from COVID-19 (not recorded which). The donor label of this sample is uncertain.

This chain links TRBV4-1 with TRBJ2-3, with 7 bases lining up with TRBD1. This CDR3 region has 15 residues. V was clipped by 3 bases and J by 1 base; unmatched bases: 4. Germline V gene sequence: CDR1 MGHRA, CDR2 YSYEKL. The CDR3 loop is CASSQPTGGTDTQYF. The CDR3 DNA follows: TGCGCCAGCAGCCAGCCAACAGGGGGCACAGATACGCAGTATTTT.

The rearrangement uses TRBV2 and TRBJ1-1, with a weak D call TRBD1 (6 bases). The CDR3 runs to 12 residues. Trimming took off 6 bases at V and 6 bases at J, with 11 bases between the two ends. Per the germline V gene, CDR1 is SNHLY and CDR2 is FYNNEI. The chain's CDR3 is CASSVQGAEAFF. The CDR3 DNA is TGTGCCAGCAGCGTACAGGGCGCTGAAGCTTTCTTT.

The V call is TRBV10-3, the J call TRBJ2-1; tentative D call: TRBD1 (5 bases). Trimming left V 0 bases short and J 1 base short, with 7 bases between. The CDR3 is 15 residues long. Germline CDR1 and CDR2: ENHRY and SYGVKD. CDR3 sequence: CAISESTESYNEQFF. The CDR3 DNA reads as TGTGCCATCAGTGAGTCGACAGAGTCCTACAATGAGCAGTTCTTC.